This passage covers 3 T cell receptor beta chains from one sample sequenced in a study of Ad26.COV2.S vaccination and SARS-CoV-2 variants. The table came from immunoSEQ multiplex PCR; TCRdb's copy has only in-frame clones and leaves some out. The data contain about 420,000 clones, 88% of them seen just once; the ten biggest clones take up 3.6%. Treatment indicated: some 19 received Ad26.COV2.S at low or high dose, single or two shots; several received placebo; per-sample allocation not given. Day 63 after the first injection of vaccine or placebo was the sampling time. This specimen consisted of peripheral blood, obtained in a trial of Ad26.COV2.S vaccine versus placebo. These receptor sequences come from a person aged 18-60 years who received the Ad26.COV2.S COVID-19 vaccine or a placebo.

As regards this clone: At one boundary the junction diverges from the germline segment, which might be a read error. V is TRBV7-9 and J is TRBJ2-1; a weak D match, TRBD1 (5 bases). The CDR3 length is 16 residues. The germline V gene encodes CDR1 SEHNR and CDR2 FQNEAQ (reference sequence). As DNA, the CDR3 is TGTGCCAGCACCTTACTGAGGACAACTGCCTACAATGAGCAGTTCTTC. It yields the protein CASTLLRTTAYNEQFF.

The rearrangement joins TRBV4-3 to TRBJ1-5; no reliable D call. CDR1 is LGHNA and CDR2 is YSLEER in the germline V gene. V dropped 0 bases and J dropped 7 bases, with 13 bases sitting between them. The CDR3 sequence is 15 residues long. The CDR3 DNA is TGCGCCAGCAGCCAAGATCCTTCGGGATTACAGCCCCAGCATTTT. Translating it yields CASSQDPSGLQPQHF.

The chain joins TRBV11-2 to TRBJ1-2; maybe TRBD1 (5 bases). There are 14 residues in the CDR3. Trimming stripped 5 bases from V and 6 bases from J, with 16 bases between. Germline V gives CDR1 SGHAT, CDR2 FQNNGV. The CDR3 here is CASSVGTAPNGYTF. CDR3 nucleotides: TGTGCCAGCAGCGTCGGGACGGCTCCCAATGGCTACACCTTC.